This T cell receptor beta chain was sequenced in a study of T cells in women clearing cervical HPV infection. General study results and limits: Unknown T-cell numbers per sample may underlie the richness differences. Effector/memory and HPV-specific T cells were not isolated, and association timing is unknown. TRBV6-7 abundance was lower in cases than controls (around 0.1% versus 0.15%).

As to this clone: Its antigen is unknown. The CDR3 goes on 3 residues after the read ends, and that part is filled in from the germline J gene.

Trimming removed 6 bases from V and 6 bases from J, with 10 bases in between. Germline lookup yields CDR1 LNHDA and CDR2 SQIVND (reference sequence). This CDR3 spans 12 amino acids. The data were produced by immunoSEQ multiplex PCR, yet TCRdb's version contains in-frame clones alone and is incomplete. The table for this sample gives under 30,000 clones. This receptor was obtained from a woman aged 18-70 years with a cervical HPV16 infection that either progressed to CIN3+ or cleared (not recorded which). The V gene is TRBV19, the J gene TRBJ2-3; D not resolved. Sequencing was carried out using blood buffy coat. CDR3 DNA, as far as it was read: TGTGCCAGTAGGCTTTCTGGCGATACG. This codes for CASRLSGDT. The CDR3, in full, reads CASRLSGDTQYF.